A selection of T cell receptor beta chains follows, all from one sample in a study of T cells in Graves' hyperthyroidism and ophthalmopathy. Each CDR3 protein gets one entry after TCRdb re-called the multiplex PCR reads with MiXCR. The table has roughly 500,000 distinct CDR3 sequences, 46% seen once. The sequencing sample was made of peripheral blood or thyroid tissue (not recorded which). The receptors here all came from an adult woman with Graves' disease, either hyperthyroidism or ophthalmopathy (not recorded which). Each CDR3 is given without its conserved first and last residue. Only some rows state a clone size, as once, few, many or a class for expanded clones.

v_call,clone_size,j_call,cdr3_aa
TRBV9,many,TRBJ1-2,ASSVVGRHGYT
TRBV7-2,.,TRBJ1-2,ASSFGTGNYGYT
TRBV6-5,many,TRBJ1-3,ASSYSDGQGNTIY
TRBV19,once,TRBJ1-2,ASSILDSSNYGYT
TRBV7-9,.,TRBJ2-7,ASSDGEGSYEQY
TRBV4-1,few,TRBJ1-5,ASSQYNQPQH
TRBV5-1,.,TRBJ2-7,ASSQGTGVYEQY
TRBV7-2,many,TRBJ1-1,ASSRRGEKAF
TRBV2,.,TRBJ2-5,ASSTPGGQETQY
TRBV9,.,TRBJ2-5,ASAWGGIAQY
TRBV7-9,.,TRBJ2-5,ASSPPSGDYETQY
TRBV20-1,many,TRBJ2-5,SAREKLAGGFPETQY
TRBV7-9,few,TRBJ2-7,ASSQRSATYEQY
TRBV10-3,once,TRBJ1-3,AISESLESIRLSGNTIY
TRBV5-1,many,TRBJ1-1,ASSFHRNTEAF
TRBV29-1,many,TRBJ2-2,SADRVNTGELF
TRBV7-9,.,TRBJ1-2,ASSSDGGGGVT
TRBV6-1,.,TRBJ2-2,ASSAPTGELF
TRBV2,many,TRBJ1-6,ASSEAQAGLAPLH
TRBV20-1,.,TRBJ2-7,SARDWQGVSYEQY
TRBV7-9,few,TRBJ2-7,ASSSTSGIRYEQY
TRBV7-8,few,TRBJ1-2,ASSLQNHPGGYT
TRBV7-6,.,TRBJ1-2,ASSLGTGVRYT
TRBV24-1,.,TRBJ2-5,ATSGKTGGYQETQY
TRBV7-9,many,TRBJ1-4,ASSRDSNEKLF
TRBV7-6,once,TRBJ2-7,ASSSSSLYEQY
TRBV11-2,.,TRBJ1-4,ASSRQYEKLF
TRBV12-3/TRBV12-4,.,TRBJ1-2,ASRHGGSAYGYT
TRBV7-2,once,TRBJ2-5,ASSSSLQETQY
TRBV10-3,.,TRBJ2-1,AISESSEGRQF
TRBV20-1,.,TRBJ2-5,SAYTVQETQY
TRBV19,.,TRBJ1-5,ASSASGPQH
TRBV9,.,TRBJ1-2,ASSVGGGRYGYT
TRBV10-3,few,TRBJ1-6,AIKGDLNSPLH
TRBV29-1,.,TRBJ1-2,SVEISEGGGYT
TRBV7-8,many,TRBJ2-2,ASSLTGYRGSELF
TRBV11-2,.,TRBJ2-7,ASSLEARGSVNPHEQY
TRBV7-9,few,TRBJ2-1,ASSTGRLAGVEQF
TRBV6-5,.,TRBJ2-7,ASSSGTAQAYGQY
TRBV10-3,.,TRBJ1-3,AISDRVHDYGYTIY
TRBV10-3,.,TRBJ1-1,AISESTSGATEAF
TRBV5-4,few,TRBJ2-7,ASSLPGTGSYEQY
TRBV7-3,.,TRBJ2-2,ASSGGTTASGELF
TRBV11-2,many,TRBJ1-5,ASSLGRTRPSRSNQPQH
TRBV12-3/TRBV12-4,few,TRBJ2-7,ASSTTSGRVYEQY
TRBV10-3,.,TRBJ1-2,AVYSPGQKGYT
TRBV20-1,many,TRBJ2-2,SAPVPLGLAGGRTGELF
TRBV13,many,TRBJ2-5,ASSLVQETQY